This is a list of T cell receptor beta chains from one sample in a study of blood T cell repertoires in COVID-19. Assay used: immunoSEQ multiplex PCR; TCRdb lists only in-frame clones, some missing. The sample contains 350,000 to 450,000 clones, around 89% of which appear only once. The sample consisted of PBMCs or T cells enriched from blood (not recorded which). The source of these receptors is a man aged 30 to 39 who had recovered from COVID-19. Each CDR3 is given with its conserved first and last residue. D genes are given only for firm matches. Clone size, where shown, is once, few, many, or a class for clones that have expanded.

clone_size	j_call	v_call	d_call	cdr3_length	cdr3_aa	cdr3_nt
-	TRBJ1-1	TRBV29-1	TRBD1	14	CSVSGGQGNTEAFF	TGCAGCGTTTCGGGTGGACAGGGGAACACTGAAGCTTTCTTT
-	TRBJ2-7	TRBV5-1	TRBD2	18	CASSLPRRGRAGFHEQYF	TGCGCCAGCAGCCTCCCCAGGCGCGGGAGGGCAGGGTTCCACGAGCAGTACTTC
-	TRBJ2-1	TRBV24-1	TRBD1	13	CATSVPGQGVPFF	TGTGCCACCAGTGTACCCGGACAGGGCGTTCCGTTCTTC
-	TRBJ2-2	TRBV5-1	-	16	CASSLVPGVGTGELFF	TGCGCCAGCAGCTTGGTCCCCGGGGTCGGCACCGGGGAGCTGTTTTTT
-	TRBJ2-7	TRBV7-2	TRBD2	19	CASSIRGGLAGGPPYEQYF	TGTGCCAGCAGCATCAGAGGGGGACTAGCGGGAGGGCCCCCCTACGAGCAGTACTTC
-	TRBJ2-5	TRBV9	-	15	CASSVFGEYQETQYF	TGTGCCAGCAGCGTTTTCGGGGAGTACCAAGAGACCCAGTACTTC
-	TRBJ2-3	TRBV19	TRBD2	16	CASSIGLAASTDTQYF	TGTGCCAGTAGTATAGGCCTAGCGGCTAGCACAGATACGCAGTATTTT
-	TRBJ2-1	TRBV11-1	-	12	CASSLLLAEQFF	TGTGCCAGCAGCTTACTGCTAGCGGAGCAGTTCTTC
-	TRBJ1-5	TRBV15	-	16	CATSRDTGNSNQPQHF	TGTGCCACCAGCAGAGACACGGGAAATAGCAATCAGCCCCAGCATTTT
once	TRBJ2-7	TRBV3-1/TRBV3-2	TRBD1	14	CASNRQGGGGEQYF	TGTGCCAGCAATAGACAGGGTGGAGGAGGCGAGCAGTACTTC
-	TRBJ2-5	TRBV29-1	TRBD2	12	CSVASGSETQYF	TGCAGCGTTGCTAGCGGGAGTGAGACCCAGTACTTC
-	TRBJ2-4	TRBV28	-	13	CASSSGEVSIQYF	TGTGCCAGCAGCTCCGGAGAGGTTAGCATTCAGTACTTC
-	TRBJ1-1	TRBV29-1	-	12	CSVSRMNTEAFF	TGCAGCGTTAGTAGAATGAACACTGAAGCTTTCTTT
-	TRBJ2-7	TRBV28	TRBD2	12	CASGTSWYEQYF	TGTGCCAGCGGGACTAGCTGGTACGAGCAGTACTTC
-	TRBJ1-2	TRBV6-6	-	15	CASSYPGQRGYGYTF	TGTGCCAGCAGTTATCCCGGACAGCGGGGCTATGGCTACACCTTC
-	TRBJ2-3	TRBV10-1	-	11	CASGRMGTQYF	TGCGCCAGCGGCAGGATGGGTACGCAGTATTTT
-	TRBJ1-6	TRBV30	-	12	CAWSVPGSPLHF	TGTGCCTGGAGTGTGCCGGGGTCACCCCTCCACTTT
-	TRBJ1-5	TRBV28	TRBD1	14	CASRPTGGKQPQHF	TGTGCCAGCAGACCAACAGGGGGTAAGCAGCCCCAGCATTTT
-	TRBJ2-3	TRBV5-1	TRBD1	15	CASRSGGTSTDTQYF	TGCGCCAGCAGGTCAGGGGGCACTAGCACAGATACGCAGTATTTT
-	TRBJ2-5	TRBV5-4	-	13	CASSLAYQETQYF	TGTGCCAGCAGCTTGGCCTACCAAGAGACCCAGTACTTC
-	TRBJ2-3	TRBV19	TRBD1	17	CASSPRTGVGSTDTQYF	TGTGCCAGTAGTCCTAGGACAGGGGTAGGTTCTACAGATACGCAGTATTTT
-	TRBJ2-5	TRBV15	-	15	CATSRGPGVGETQYF	TGTGCCACCAGCAGAGGCCCGGGAGTTGGGGAGACCCAGTACTTC
-	TRBJ2-5	TRBV5-1	-	15	CASSLARRDVETQYF	TGCGCCAGCAGCTTGGCGCGGAGGGACGTAGAGACCCAGTACTTC
-	TRBJ1-2	TRBV2	-	14	CASSDPGQNYGYTF	TGTGCCAGCAGTGACCCAGGCCAAAATTATGGCTACACCTTC
-	TRBJ2-7	TRBV19	TRBD2	14	CASSWNSGSYEQYF	TGTGCCAGTAGTTGGAATAGCGGGAGTTACGAGCAGTACTTC
-	TRBJ2-1	TRBV7-9	-	14	CASSLALATGEQFF	TGTGCCAGCAGCTTAGCCTTAGCGACGGGGGAGCAGTTCTTC
-	TRBJ1-2	TRBV28	-	14	CASRYQGRDYGYTF	TGTGCCAGCAGATACCAGGGAAGAGACTATGGCTACACCTTC
-	TRBJ2-1	TRBV14	TRBD2	16	CASSSFWAGGYNEQFF	TGTGCCAGCAGCTCTTTTTGGGCGGGGGGATACAATGAGCAGTTCTTC
-	TRBJ1-5	TRBV18	-	15	CASSRGGGLNQPQHF	TGTGCCAGCTCGCGAGGAGGCGGACTCAATCAGCCCCAGCATTTT
-	TRBJ2-7	TRBV15	-	15	CATSRSRQASYEQYF	TGTGCCACCAGCAGAAGCCGTCAGGCATCCTACGAGCAGTACTTC
-	TRBJ1-1	TRBV2	-	14	CASSTKERSTEAFF	TGTGCCAGCAGCACCAAAGAACGGAGCACTGAAGCTTTCTTT
-	TRBJ1-1	TRBV5-4	-	15	CASRRDSQGWTEAFF	TGTGCCAGCAGAAGAGACTCACAGGGATGGACTGAAGCTTTCTTT
few	TRBJ2-1	TRBV12-3/TRBV12-4	-	11	CASSTAGHQFF	TGTGCCAGCAGTACGGCAGGACATCAGTTCTTC
-	TRBJ1-2	TRBV9	-	13	CASSVAPGYGYTF	TGTGCCAGCAGCGTAGCGCCAGGCTATGGCTACACCTTC
-	TRBJ1-1	TRBV29-1	-	14	CSVATGSMNTEAFF	TGCAGCGTTGCAACAGGCTCTATGAACACTGAAGCTTTCTTT
-	TRBJ2-2	TRBV6-5	TRBD2	14	CASRAGETTGELFF	TGTGCCAGCAGAGCGGGAGAGACCACCGGGGAGCTGTTTTTT
-	TRBJ1-1	TRBV27	TRBD1	13	CASSTGGFTEAFF	TGTGCCAGCAGCACAGGGGGCTTCACTGAAGCTTTCTTT
many	TRBJ2-2	TRBV5-1	TRBD1	16	CASSLVPTGGTGELFF	TGCGCCAGCAGCTTGGTTCCAACAGGGGGGACCGGGGAGCTGTTTTTT
few	TRBJ2-2	TRBV6-1	-	14	CASSEMRKTGELFF	TGTGCCAGCAGTGAAATGAGGAAAACCGGGGAGCTGTTTTTT
-	TRBJ1-1	TRBV4-1	TRBD1	14	CASSQDRGITEAFF	TGCGCCAGCAGCCAGGACAGGGGGATCACTGAAGCTTTCTTT
-	TRBJ2-5	TRBV4-1	TRBD2	17	CASSQVASGSWQETQYF	TGCGCCAGCAGCCAAGTGGCTAGCGGGAGTTGGCAAGAGACCCAGTACTTC
-	TRBJ1-2	TRBV28	-	14	CASSFMGRPYGYTF	TGTGCCAGCAGTTTTATGGGCAGGCCCTATGGCTACACCTTC
-	TRBJ2-6	TRBV27	-	15	CASSLGRPGANVLTF	TGTGCCAGCAGTTTGGGCAGGCCGGGGGCCAACGTCCTGACTTTC
-	TRBJ1-2	TRBV6-1	-	15	CASSSDRSASYGYTF	TGTGCCAGCAGTTCCGACAGATCCGCAAGCTATGGCTACACCTTC
-	TRBJ1-1	TRBV29-1	-	14	CSVDYPTKNTEAFF	TGCAGCGTGGACTACCCAACTAAAAACACTGAAGCTTTCTTT
-	TRBJ1-3	TRBV10-3	-	11	CGGSSGNTIYF	TGTGGAGGGAGCTCTGGAAACACCATATATTTT
-	TRBJ2-7	TRBV10-3	-	11	CAISEEGEQYF	TGTGCCATCAGTGAGGAGGGCGAGCAGTACTTC
once	TRBJ2-5	TRBV18	-	13	CASSRQNGETQYF	TGTGCCAGCTCCCGACAGAACGGAGAGACCCAGTACTTC
-	TRBJ2-1	TRBV28	TRBD2	16	CASSSTSGGTYNEQFF	TGTGCCAGCAGTTCCACTAGCGGAGGGACCTACAATGAGCAGTTCTTC
-	TRBJ1-2	TRBV10-2	-	13	CASRDSPSYGYTF	TGCGCCAGCAGAGACAGCCCGTCCTATGGCTACACCTTC
-	TRBJ2-2	TRBV12-3/TRBV12-4	-	13	CAFGGANTGELFF	TGTGCCTTTGGCGGGGCGAACACCGGGGAGCTGTTTTTT
-	TRBJ2-5	TRBV6-5	TRBD2	16	CASSYSREGPQETQYF	TGTGCCAGCAGTTACTCGCGGGAGGGACCTCAAGAGACCCAGTACTTC
-	TRBJ1-5	TRBV28	-	12	CASRAQVQPQHF	TGTGCCAGCAGAGCCCAAGTACAGCCCCAGCATTTT
-	TRBJ2-5	TRBV30	-	14	CAWRRQTRLETQYF	TGTGCCTGGAGGAGGCAGACTAGGTTGGAGACCCAGTACTTC
few	TRBJ2-5	TRBV7-2	-	16	CASSLEVRAAKETQYF	TGTGCCAGCAGCTTAGAAGTTCGAGCGGCTAAAGAGACCCAGTACTTC
-	TRBJ2-3	TRBV5-4	TRBD2	17	CASSLAGGPSSADTQYF	TGTGCCAGCAGTTTAGCGGGAGGGCCTAGTTCGGCAGATACGCAGTATTTT
-	TRBJ1-5	TRBV27	-	11	CAVRGVQPQHF	TGTGCCGTCAGGGGTGTTCAGCCCCAGCATTTT
-	TRBJ1-5	TRBV27	TRBD1	17	CASSPPPARQGVQPQHF	TGTGCCAGCAGTCCCCCCCCGGCTAGACAGGGTGTCCAGCCCCAGCATTTT
-	TRBJ1-2	TRBV9	-	13	CASSGGTPRGYTF	TGTGCCAGCAGCGGCGGGACGCCTAGGGGCTACACCTTC